A selection of T cell receptor beta chains follows, all from one sample in a study of blood T cell repertoires in COVID-19. The method was immunoSEQ multiplex PCR; TCRdb's version includes in-frame clones alone and lacks a portion of them. The table has about 490,000 clones, 70% to 90% seen once; the top ten hold 3.2%. Sequenced input: peripheral blood. These receptors were taken from a human donor in a cohort sampled during active COVID-19. Both conserved end residues are part of each CDR3. The D gene is left open where the match is weak. Rows may omit the clone size; those that give it use once, few, many or a size class.

D	size	V	J	DNA	CDR3
TRBD2	-	TRBV7-7	TRBJ2-1	TGTGCTAGCAGCCCCCAGGGAGCGGGGTACAATGAGCAGTTCTTC	CASSPQGAGYNEQFF
-	-	TRBV18	TRBJ2-1	TGTGCCAGCTCACCACCGTCTTCAAGCCCCAATGAGCAGTTCTTC	CASSPPSSSPNEQFF
TRBD2	-	TRBV12-5	TRBJ2-1	TGTGCTAGTGGTTTGGTCCCTAGCGGGAGTTGGAATGAGCAGTTCTTC	CASGLVPSGSWNEQFF
TRBD2	-	TRBV6-5	TRBJ2-1	TGTGCCAGCAGTCTTGGACTAGCGAGGAATGAGCAGTTCTTC	CASSLGLARNEQFF
TRBD1	-	TRBV5-1	TRBJ1-2	TGCGCCAGCAGCTTGGGGGACAGCCCCGATGGCTACACCTTC	CASSLGDSPDGYTF
TRBD1	-	TRBV5-1	TRBJ2-7	TGCGCCAGCAGCTGGCAAGCGGGACAGGGGGCGGAGGAGCAGTACTTC	CASSWQAGQGAEEQYF
-	-	TRBV28	TRBJ1-1	TGTGCCAGCAGTTCCAGACAGCAACAAGCTTTCTTT	CASSSRQQQAFF
TRBD1	-	TRBV18	TRBJ1-4	TGTGCCAGCTCGTGGGGACAGGACGAAAAACTGTTTTTT	CASSWGQDEKLFF
-	-	TRBV15	TRBJ2-5	TGTGCCACCAGCAGGACTACTAGCACAGTAGAGACCCAGTACTTC	CATSRTTSTVETQYF
-	-	TRBV5-1	TRBJ2-7	TGCGCCAGCTCTGCGAGGGTGGGGGGAACGGGCGAGCAGTACTTC	CASSARVGGTGEQYF
-	-	TRBV28	TRBJ1-2	TGTGCCAGCAGCATCAACTATGGCTACACCTTC	CASSINYGYTF
TRBD2	-	TRBV6-2/TRBV6-3	TRBJ2-2	TGTGCCAGCAGACCTCCACTAGCGGGGGGCAACACCGGGGAGCTGTTTTTT	CASRPPLAGGNTGELFF
-	-	TRBV18	TRBJ2-3	TGTGCCAGCTCACCTCTGGGCAACACAGATACGCAGTATTTT	CASSPLGNTDTQYF
TRBD1	-	TRBV5-6	TRBJ2-5	TGTGCCAGCAGCTTGGACAGGGGGCTTAAAGAGACCCAGTACTTC	CASSLDRGLKETQYF
TRBD2	once	TRBV5-5	TRBJ2-2	TGTGCCAGCAGCCCGCGACTAGCGAAAAACACCGGGGAGCTGTTTTTT	CASSPRLAKNTGELFF
-	once	TRBV28	TRBJ1-1	TGTGCCAGCCCCCCCGGGGGGAATGGGGGATACTCCCCGACCGAAGAAGCTTTCTTT	CASPPGGNGGYSPTEEAFF
TRBD2	-	TRBV6-4	TRBJ2-2	TGTGCCAGCAGCAGGACTAGCGGGAGGATCGGGGAGCTGTTTTTT	CASSRTSGRIGELFF
TRBD2	-	TRBV4-2	TRBJ2-7	TGTGCCAGCAGCCAAGCCCAGCGCGGACTAGCGGTTTTTGGGCAATACTTC	CASSQAQRGLAVFGQYF
-	-	TRBV19	TRBJ1-1	TGTGCCAGTAGTACTTCTAGGAACACTGAAGCTTTCTTT	CASSTSRNTEAFF
-	-	TRBV10-3	TRBJ1-1	TGTGCCATCAGCCCGTCGTCGGGTGGGAACACTGAAGCTTTCTTT	CAISPSSGGNTEAFF
-	-	TRBV5-4	TRBJ1-1	TGTGCCAGCAGCCTAGGGGCGGAGCGGGACACTGAAGCTTTCTTT	CASSLGAERDTEAFF
TRBD1	-	TRBV7-2	TRBJ1-2	TGTGCCAGCAGCGCCACAGGGGGCTTTGGCTACACCTTC	CASSATGGFGYTF
-	-	TRBV6-5	TRBJ2-5	TGTGCCAGCAGTTACGGGGGGGCGTATGAGACCCAGTACTTC	CASSYGGAYETQYF
-	-	TRBV30	TRBJ1-6	TGTGCCTGGACAGGCTCCTATAATTCACCCCTCCACTTT	CAWTGSYNSPLHF
TRBD2	-	TRBV6-6	TRBJ2-3	TGTGCCAGCAGTTCCGATCTAGCGGGAGGCACAGATACGCAGTATTTT	CASSSDLAGGTDTQYF
TRBD1	-	TRBV19	TRBJ1-5	TGTGCCAGCGGACAGGGGGAATATCAGCCCCAGCATTTT	CASGQGEYQPQHF
-	once	TRBV6-5	TRBJ2-5	TGTGCCAGCAGTCGACTCCTCGGGGAAGAGACCCAGTACTTC	CASSRLLGEETQYF
TRBD2	-	TRBV7-2	TRBJ2-3	TGTGCCAGCAGCTTAGGGACTAGCGGGGGGGCGGGAGATACGCAGTATTTT	CASSLGTSGGAGDTQYF
-	-	TRBV10-1	TRBJ2-3	TGCGCCAGCAGTTTAGCGGACTTCACAGATACGCAGTATTTT	CASSLADFTDTQYF
-	-	TRBV27	TRBJ2-3	TGTGCCAGCAGCCGCAGTTCAGATACGCAGTATTTT	CASSRSSDTQYF
-	-	TRBV2	TRBJ1-5	TGTGCCAGCAGTGTGGAGGGCCAAGGCAATCAGCCCCAGCATTTT	CASSVEGQGNQPQHF
-	few	TRBV6-5	TRBJ1-2	TGTGCCAGCAGTCTTCAGCGGGACTATGGCTACACCTTC	CASSLQRDYGYTF
-	-	TRBV27	TRBJ1-4	TGTGCCAGCAGTTTATACGGGTTAAATGAAAAACTGTTTTTT	CASSLYGLNEKLFF
TRBD1	few	TRBV9	TRBJ2-7	TGTGCCAGCAGCTTTACCGGGACAGGCTACGAGCAGTACTTC	CASSFTGTGYEQYF